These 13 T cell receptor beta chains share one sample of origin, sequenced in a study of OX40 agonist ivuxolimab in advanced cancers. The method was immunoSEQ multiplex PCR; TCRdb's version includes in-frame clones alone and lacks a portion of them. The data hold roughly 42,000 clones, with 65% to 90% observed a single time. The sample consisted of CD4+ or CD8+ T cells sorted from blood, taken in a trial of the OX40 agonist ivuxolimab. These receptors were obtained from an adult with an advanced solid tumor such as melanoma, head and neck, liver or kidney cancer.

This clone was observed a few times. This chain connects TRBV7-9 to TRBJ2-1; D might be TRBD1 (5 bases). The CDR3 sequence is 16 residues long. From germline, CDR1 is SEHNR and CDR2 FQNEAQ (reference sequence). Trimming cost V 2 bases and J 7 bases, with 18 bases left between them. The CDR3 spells CASSLLTDSTQNEQFF. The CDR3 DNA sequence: TGTGCCAGCAGCTTACTTACCGACAGTACCCAAAATGAGCAGTTCTTC.

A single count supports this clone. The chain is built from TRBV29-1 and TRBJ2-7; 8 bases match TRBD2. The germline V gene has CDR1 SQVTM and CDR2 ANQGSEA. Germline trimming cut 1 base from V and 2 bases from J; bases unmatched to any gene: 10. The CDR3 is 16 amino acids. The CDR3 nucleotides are TGCAGCGTTGAAGGCGTGAGAGCGGGAGCACCCTACGAGCAGTACTTC. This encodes CSVEGVRAGAPYEQYF.

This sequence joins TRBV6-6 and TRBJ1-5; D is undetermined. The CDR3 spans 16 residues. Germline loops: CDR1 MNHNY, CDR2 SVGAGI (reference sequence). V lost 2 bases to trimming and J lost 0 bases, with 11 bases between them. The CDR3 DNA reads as TGTGCCAGCAGTTACAGGGCACTCGATAGCAATCAGCCCCAGCATTTT. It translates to CASSYRALDSNQPQHF.

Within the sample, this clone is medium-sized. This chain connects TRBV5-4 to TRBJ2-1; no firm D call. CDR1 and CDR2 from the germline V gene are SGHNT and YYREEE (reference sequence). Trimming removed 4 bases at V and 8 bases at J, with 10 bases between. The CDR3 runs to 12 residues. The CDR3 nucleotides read TGTGCCAGCAGCCCGGACCTGGATGAGCAGTTCTTC. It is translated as CASSPDLDEQFF.

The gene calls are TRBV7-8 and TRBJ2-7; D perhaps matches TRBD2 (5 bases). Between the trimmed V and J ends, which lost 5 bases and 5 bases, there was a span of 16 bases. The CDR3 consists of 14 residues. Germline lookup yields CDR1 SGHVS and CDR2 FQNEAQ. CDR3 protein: CASSPRAAGDEQYF. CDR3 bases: TGTGCCAGCAGCCCACGGGCCGCCGGGGACGAGCAGTACTTC.

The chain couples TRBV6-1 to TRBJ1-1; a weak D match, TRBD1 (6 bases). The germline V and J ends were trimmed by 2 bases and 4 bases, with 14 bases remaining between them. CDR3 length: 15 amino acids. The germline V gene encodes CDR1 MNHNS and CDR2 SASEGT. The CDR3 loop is CASSESRGAITEAFF. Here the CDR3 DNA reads TGTGCCAGCAGTGAATCGAGGGGGGCGATCACTGAAGCTTTCTTT.

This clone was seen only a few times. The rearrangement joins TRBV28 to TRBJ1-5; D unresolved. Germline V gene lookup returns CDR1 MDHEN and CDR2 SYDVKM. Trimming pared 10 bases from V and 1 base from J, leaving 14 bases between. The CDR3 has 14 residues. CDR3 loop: CATVVGLSNQPQHF. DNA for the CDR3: TGTGCCACCGTTGTAGGGTTGAGCAATCAGCCCCAGCATTTT.

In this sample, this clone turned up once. CDR3 nucleotides: TGTGCCAGTAGGGGGCCGAACACTGAAGCTTTCTTT. This encodes CASRGPNTEAFF. The chain couples TRBV19 to TRBJ1-1, with D possibly TRBD1 on 5 matching bases. Germline V lookup: CDR1 LNHDA, CDR2 SQIVND (reference sequence). V shed 6 bases and J shed 1 base, with 6 bases lying between them. This CDR3 spans 12 amino acids.

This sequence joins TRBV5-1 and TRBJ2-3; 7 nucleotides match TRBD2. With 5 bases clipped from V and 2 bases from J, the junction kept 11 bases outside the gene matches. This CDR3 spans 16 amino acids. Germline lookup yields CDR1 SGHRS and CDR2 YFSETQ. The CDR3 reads CASRWGGLDPTDTQYF. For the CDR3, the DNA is TGCGCCAGCAGATGGGGGGGTCTAGACCCCACAGATACGCAGTATTTT.

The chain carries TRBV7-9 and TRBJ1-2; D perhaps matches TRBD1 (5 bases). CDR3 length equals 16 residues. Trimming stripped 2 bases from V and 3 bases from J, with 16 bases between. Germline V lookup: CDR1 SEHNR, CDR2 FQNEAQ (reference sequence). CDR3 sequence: CASSLPHAGGDYGYTF. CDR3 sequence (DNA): TGTGCCAGCAGCTTACCCCACGCCGGGGGGGACTATGGCTACACCTTC.

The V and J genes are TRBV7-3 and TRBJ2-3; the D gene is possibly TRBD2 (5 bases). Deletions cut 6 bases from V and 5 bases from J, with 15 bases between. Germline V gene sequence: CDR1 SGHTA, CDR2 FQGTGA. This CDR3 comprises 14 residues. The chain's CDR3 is CASSEGRELDTQYF. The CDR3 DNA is TGTGCCAGCAGTGAGGGCAGAGAATTAGATACGCAGTATTTT.

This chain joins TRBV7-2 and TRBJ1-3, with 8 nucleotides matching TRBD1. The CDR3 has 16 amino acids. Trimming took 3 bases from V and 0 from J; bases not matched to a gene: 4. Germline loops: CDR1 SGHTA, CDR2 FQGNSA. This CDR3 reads CASSFGQGGSGNTIYF. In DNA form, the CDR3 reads TGTGCCAGCAGCTTCGGACAGGGTGGCTCTGGAAACACCATATATTTT.

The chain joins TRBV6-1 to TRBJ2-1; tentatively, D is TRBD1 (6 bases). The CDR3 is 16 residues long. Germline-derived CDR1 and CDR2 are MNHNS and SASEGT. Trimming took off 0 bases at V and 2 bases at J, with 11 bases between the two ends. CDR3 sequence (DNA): TGTGCCAGCAGTGAAGCGTTAGGGACAACCTACAATGAGCAGTTCTTC. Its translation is CASSEALGTTYNEQFF.